Below are 7 T cell receptor beta chains sequenced from a single sample in a study of shared T cell receptors in the human thymus. Assay used: immunoSEQ multiplex PCR; TCRdb lists only in-frame clones, some missing. The data hold hundreds of thousands of clones, with roughly 88% observed a single time. This sample was also put to use in a study of human thymus T cells.

Sequencing was performed on thymocytes. The receptor set was obtained from a boy younger than two with a congenital heart defect.

The chain has TRBV5-1 and TRBJ2-7, with D maybe TRBD1 (6 bases). V was cut by 4 bases and J by 3 bases, with 11 bases left in between. Germline V lookup: CDR1 SGHRS, CDR2 YFSETQ. CDR3 length: 13 residues. The CDR3 DNA follows: TGCGCCAGCAGCAGGGACAAACTCTACGAGCAGTACTTC. Protein sequence: CASSRDKLYEQYF.

The chain links TRBV7-9 to TRBJ1-1, with D possibly being TRBD1 (5 bases). This CDR3 has 17 residues. The V gene lost 1 base and the J gene lost 3 bases, with 18 bases spanning the gap. Germline V lookup: CDR1 SEHNR, CDR2 FQNEAQ (reference sequence). The CDR3 coding sequence is TGTGCCAGCAGCTTAGAGGGGAGGGGACGGTCGGACACTGAAGCTTTCTTT. Protein sequence: CASSLEGRGRSDTEAFF. The full variable domain, its missing parts supplied by reference TRBV7-9 and TRBJ1-1, is DTGVSQNPRHKITKRGQNVTFRCDPISEHNRLYWYRQTLGQGPEFLTYFQNEAQLEKSRLLSDRFSAERPKGSFSTLEIQRTEQGDSAMYLCASSLEGRGRSDTEAFFGQGTRLTVV.

The chain employs TRBV28 and TRBJ2-3; 7 bases agree with TRBD2. This CDR3 has 14 amino acids. Germline V gene sequence: CDR1 MDHEN, CDR2 SYDVKM. The V segment lost 6 bases and the J segment 1 base; nucleotides outside the gene matches: 4. The CDR3 sequence is CASSEGLGTDTQYF. The CDR3 bases are TGTGCCAGCAGCGAAGGACTAGGCACAGATACGCAGTATTTT.

The chain uses TRBV27 and TRBJ1-2; D uncertain. Germline V lookup: CDR1 MNHEY, CDR2 SMNVEV (reference sequence). This CDR3 has 14 amino acids. V lost 6 bases and J lost 4, with 15 bases in between. The CDR3 DNA follows: TGTGCCAGCAGGTGTGGGCAGGCCAGCTATGGCTACACCTTC. It encodes CASRCGQASYGYTF.

The chain combines TRBV7-2 with TRBJ2-1; the match to TRBD2 covers 10 bases. The CDR3 has 14 amino acids. Germline CDR1 SGHTA, CDR2 FQGNSA. J was trimmed by 7 bases and V by 2 bases; bases with no gene match: 2. CDR3 sequence: CASSLISGRNEQFF. CDR3 coding DNA: TGTGCCAGCAGCTTAATTAGCGGGAGGAATGAGCAGTTCTTC. The entire variable domain, with the rest obtained from reference TRBV7-2 and TRBJ2-1, is as follows: GAGVSQSPSNKVTEKGKDVELRCDPISGHTALYWYRQSLGQGLEFLIYFQGNSAPDKSGLPSDRFSAERTGGSVSTLTIQRTQQEDSAVYLCASSLISGRNEQFFGPGTRLTVL.

This sequence joins TRBV7-2 and TRBJ2-2; TRBD2 matches 7 bases. Looked up from germline, CDR1 is SGHTA and CDR2 is FQGNSA. This CDR3 spans 17 amino acids. V shed 6 bases, J shed 3 bases, and the junction held 13 bases outside the gene matches. The CDR3 region has the DNA TGTGCCAGCAGTCCCGGGGGAAGCGGGGCCCACACCGGGGAGCTGTTTTTT. This sequence encodes CASSPGGSGAHTGELFF.

J is TRBJ2-3 and V is TRBV5-4; the match to TRBD2 covers 14 bases. Germline trimming cut 5 bases from V and 2 bases from J; bases unmatched to any gene: 7. Germline loops: CDR1 SGHNT, CDR2 YYREEE (reference sequence). The CDR3 is made up of 17 amino acids. CDR3 loop: CASSRLAGGPNTDTQYF. The DNA for the CDR3 is TGTGCCAGCAGTAGACTAGCGGGAGGGCCCAACACAGATACGCAGTATTTT.